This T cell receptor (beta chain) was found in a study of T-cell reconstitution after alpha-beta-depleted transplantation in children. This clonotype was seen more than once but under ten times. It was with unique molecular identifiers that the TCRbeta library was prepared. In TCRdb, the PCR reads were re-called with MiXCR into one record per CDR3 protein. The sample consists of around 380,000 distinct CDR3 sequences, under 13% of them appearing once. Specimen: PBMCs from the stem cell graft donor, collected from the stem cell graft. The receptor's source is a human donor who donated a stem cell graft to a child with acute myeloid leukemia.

CDR3 in DNA: TGTGCCAGCAGCTTAGATATAGGTCTGGCCAAAAACATTCAGTACTTC. Protein product: CASSLDIGLAKNIQYF. The chain carries TRBV7-8 and TRBJ2-4; D is undetermined. V was cut by 1 base and J by 1 base, with 11 bases left in between. This CDR3 comprises 16 residues. Germline V gene data show CDR1 as SGHVS and CDR2 as FQNEAQ. The whole variable domain, remainder taken from reference TRBV7-8 and TRBJ2-4, is GAGVSQSPRYKVAKRGQDVALRCDPISGHVSLFWYQQALGQGPEFLTYFQNEAQLDKSGLPSDRFFAERPEGSVSTLKIQRTQQEDSAVYLCASSLDIGLAKNIQYFGAGTRLSVL.